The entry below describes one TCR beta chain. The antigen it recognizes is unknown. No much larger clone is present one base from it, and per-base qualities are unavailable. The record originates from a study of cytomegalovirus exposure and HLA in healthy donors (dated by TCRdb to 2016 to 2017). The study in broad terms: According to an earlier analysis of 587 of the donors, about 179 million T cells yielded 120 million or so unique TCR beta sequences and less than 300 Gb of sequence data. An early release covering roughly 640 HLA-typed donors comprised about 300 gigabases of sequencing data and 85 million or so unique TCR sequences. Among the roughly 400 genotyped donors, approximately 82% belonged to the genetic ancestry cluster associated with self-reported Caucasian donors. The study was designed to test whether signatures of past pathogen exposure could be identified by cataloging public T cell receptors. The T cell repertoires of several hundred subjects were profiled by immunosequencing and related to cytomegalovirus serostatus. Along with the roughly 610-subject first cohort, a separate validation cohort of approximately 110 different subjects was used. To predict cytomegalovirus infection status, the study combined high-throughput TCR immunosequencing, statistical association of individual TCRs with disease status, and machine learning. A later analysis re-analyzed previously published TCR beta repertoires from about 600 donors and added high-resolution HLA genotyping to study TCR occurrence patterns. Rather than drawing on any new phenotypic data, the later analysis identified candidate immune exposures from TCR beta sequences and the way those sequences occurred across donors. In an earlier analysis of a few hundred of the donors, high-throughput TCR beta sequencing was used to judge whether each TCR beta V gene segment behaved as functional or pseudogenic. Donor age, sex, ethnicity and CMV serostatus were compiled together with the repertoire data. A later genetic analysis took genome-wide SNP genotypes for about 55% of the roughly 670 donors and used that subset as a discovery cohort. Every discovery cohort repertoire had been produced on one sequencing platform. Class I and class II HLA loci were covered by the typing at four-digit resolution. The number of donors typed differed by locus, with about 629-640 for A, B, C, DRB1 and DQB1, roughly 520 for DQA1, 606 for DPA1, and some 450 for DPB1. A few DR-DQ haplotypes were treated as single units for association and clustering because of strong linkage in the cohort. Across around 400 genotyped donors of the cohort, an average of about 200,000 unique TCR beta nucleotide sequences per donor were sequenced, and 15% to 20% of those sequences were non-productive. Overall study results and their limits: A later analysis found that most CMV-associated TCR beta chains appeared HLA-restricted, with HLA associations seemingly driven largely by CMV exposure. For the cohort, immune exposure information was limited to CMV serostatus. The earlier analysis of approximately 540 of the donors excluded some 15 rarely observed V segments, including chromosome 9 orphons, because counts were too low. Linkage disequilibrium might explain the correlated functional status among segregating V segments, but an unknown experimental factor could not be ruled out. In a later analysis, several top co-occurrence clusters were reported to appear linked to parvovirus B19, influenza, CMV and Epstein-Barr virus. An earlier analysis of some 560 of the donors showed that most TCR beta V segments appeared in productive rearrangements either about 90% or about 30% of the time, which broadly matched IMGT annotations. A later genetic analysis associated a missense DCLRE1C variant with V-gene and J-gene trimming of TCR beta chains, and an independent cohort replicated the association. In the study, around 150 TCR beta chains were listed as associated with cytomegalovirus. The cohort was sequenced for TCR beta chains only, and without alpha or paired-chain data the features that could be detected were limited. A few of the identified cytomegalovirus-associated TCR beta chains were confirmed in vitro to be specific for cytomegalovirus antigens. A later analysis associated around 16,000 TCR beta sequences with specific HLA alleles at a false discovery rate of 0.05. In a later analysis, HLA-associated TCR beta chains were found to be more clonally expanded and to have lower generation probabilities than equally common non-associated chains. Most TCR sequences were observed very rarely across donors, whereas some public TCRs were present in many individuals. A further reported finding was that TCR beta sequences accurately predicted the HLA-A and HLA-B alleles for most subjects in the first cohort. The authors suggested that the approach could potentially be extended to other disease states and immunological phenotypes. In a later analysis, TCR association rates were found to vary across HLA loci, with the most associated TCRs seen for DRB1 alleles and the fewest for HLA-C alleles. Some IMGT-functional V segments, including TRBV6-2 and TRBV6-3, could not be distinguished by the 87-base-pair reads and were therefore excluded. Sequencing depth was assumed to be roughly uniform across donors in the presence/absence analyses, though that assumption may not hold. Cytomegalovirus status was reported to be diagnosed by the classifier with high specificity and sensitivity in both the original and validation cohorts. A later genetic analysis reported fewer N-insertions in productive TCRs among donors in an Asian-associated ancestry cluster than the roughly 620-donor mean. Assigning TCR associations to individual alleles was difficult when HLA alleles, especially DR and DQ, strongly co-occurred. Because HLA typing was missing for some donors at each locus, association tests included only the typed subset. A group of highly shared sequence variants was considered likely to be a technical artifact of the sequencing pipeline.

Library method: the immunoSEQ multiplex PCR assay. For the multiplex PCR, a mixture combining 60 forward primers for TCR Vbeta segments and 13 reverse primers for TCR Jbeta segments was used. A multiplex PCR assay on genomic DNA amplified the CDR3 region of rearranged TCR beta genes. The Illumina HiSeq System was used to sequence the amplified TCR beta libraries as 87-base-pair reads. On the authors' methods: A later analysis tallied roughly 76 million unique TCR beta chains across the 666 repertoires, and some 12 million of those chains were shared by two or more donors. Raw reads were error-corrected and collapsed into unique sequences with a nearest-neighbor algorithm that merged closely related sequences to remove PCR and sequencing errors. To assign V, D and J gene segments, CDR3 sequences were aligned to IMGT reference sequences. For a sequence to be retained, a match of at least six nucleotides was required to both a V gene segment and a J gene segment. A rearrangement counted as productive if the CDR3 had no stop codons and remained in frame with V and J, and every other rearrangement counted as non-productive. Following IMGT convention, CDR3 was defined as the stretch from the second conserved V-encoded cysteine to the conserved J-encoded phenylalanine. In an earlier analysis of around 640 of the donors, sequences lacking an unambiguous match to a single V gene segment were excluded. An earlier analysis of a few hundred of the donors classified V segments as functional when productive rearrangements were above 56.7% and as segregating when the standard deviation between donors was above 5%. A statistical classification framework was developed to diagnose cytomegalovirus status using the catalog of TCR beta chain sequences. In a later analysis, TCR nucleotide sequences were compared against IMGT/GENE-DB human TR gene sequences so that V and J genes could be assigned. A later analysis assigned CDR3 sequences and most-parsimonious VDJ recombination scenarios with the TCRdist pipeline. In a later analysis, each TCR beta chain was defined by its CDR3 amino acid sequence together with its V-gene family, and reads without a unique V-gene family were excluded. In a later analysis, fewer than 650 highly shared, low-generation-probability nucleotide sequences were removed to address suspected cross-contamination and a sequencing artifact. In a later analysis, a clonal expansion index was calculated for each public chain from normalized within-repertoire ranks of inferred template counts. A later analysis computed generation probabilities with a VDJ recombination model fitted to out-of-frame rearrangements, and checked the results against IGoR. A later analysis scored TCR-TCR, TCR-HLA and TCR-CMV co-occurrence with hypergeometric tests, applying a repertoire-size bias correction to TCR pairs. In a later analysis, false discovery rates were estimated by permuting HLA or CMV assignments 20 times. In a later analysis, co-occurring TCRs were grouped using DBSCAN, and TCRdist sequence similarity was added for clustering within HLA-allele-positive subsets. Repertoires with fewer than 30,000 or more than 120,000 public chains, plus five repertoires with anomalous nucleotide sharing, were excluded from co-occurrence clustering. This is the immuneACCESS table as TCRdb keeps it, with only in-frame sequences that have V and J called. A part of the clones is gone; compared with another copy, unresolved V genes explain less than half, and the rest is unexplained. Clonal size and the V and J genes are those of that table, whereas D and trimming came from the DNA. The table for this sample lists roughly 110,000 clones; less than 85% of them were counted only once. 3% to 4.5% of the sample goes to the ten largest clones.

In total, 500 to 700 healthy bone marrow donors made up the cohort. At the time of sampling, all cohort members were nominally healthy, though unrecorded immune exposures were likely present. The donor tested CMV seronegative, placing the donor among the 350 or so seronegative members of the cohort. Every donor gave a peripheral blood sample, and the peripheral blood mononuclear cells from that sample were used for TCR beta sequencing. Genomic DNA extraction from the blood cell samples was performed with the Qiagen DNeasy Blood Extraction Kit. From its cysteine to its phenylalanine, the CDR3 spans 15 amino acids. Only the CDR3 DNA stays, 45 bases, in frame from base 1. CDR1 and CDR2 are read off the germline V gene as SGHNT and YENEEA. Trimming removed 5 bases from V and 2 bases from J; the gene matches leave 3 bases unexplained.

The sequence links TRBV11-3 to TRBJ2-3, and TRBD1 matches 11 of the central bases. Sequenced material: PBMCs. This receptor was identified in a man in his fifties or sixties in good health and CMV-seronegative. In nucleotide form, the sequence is TGTGCCAGCAGCACCGGACAGGGGGCCACAGATACGCAGTATTTT. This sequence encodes CASSTGQGATDTQYF.